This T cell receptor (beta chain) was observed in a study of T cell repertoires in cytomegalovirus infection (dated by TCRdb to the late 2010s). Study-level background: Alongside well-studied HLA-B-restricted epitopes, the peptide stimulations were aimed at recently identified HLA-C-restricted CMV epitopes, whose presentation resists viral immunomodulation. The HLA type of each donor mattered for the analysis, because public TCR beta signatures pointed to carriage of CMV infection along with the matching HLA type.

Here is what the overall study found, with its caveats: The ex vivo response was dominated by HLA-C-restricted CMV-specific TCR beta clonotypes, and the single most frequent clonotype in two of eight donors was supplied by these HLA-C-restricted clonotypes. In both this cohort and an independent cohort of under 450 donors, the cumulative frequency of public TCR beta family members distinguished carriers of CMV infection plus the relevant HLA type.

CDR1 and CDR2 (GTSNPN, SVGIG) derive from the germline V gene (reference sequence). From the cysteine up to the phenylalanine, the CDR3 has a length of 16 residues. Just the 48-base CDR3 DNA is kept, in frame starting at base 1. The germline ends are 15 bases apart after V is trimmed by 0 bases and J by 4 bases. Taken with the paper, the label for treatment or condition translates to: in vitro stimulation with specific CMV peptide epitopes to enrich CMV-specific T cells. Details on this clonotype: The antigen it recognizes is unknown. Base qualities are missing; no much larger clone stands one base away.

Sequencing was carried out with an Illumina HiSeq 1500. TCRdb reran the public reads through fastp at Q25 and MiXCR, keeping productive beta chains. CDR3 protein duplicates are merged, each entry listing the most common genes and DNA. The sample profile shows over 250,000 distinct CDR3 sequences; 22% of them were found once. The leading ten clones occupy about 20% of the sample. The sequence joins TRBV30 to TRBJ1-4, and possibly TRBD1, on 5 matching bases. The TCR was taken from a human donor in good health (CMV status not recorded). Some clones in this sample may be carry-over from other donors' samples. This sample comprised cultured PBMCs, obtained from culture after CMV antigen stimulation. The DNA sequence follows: TGTGCCTGGAGTGTACAATTGGGACGGATTAATGAAAAACTGTTTTTT. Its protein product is CAWSVQLGRINEKLFF.